The 31 T cell receptor beta chains in this list originate from one sample, sequenced in a study of T cell clones after liver transplantation. Only in-frame clones appear in the TCRdb table, and some are missing; sequencing was by immunoSEQ multiplex PCR. The sample holds 70,000 or so clones, nearly 95% seen once. Material: CD4+ T cells from blood, obtained less than 28 months after liver transplant. The source is a human patient who received a liver transplant. The graft donor may have given rise to some T cells.

V and J are TRBV4-3 and TRBJ2-4; TRBD2 matches 12 bases. The CDR3 spans 17 residues. Germline V gene lookup returns CDR1 LGHNA and CDR2 YSLEER. V lost 0 bases and J lost 4; bases outside the gene matches: 4. The CDR3: CASSQDFGLAGKNIQYF. The CDR3 DNA follows: TGCGCCAGCAGCCAAGATTTTGGACTAGCGGGAAAAAACATTCAGTACTTC.

This chain joins TRBV19 and TRBJ2-3; D is tentatively TRBD1 or TRBD2 (5 bases each). Germline lookup yields CDR1 LNHDA and CDR2 SQIVND (reference sequence). V was cut by 9 bases and J by 7 bases, with 20 bases left in between. This CDR3 has 14 amino acids. The CDR3 DNA reads TGTGCCAGCGGTCTCCGGGACCAAGGAAATACGCAGTATTTT. Its translation: CASGLRDQGNTQYF.

The J gene is TRBJ2-5, the V gene TRBV28, with D perhaps matching TRBD2 (7 bases). Germline assignment: CDR1 MDHEN and CDR2 SYDVKM. The CDR3 covers 15 residues. The V end was cut by 6 bases, the J end by 0 bases, with 14 bases between. The CDR3 sequence: CASRGGGGYQETQYF. For the CDR3, the DNA is TGTGCCAGCAGGGGAGGGGGAGGGTACCAAGAGACCCAGTACTTC.

V gene TRBV6-5 combines with J gene TRBJ2-2; the match to TRBD2 covers 12 bases. Germline V gene data show CDR1 as MNHEY and CDR2 as SVGAGI. J was trimmed by 3 bases and V by 10 bases; bases with no gene match: 6. The CDR3 totals 15 residues. As DNA, the CDR3 is TGTGCCACCCGACTAGCGGGAGTTGACACCGGGGAGCTGTTTTTT. This codes for CATRLAGVDTGELFF.

The chain combines TRBV19 with TRBJ2-2, with D perhaps matching TRBD1 (5 bases). CDR3 size: 15 residues. Looked up from germline, CDR1 is LNHDA and CDR2 is SQIVND (reference sequence). Trimming shortened V by 1 base and J by 5 bases, and 11 bases separated the two germline ends. The CDR3 loop reads CASSIGSRVTGELFF. The CDR3 DNA reads TGTGCCAGTAGTATAGGTAGCAGGGTTACCGGGGAGCTGTTTTTT.

V gene TRBV2 combines with J gene TRBJ2-1; D not certain. This CDR3 region has 14 residues. V lost 6 bases and J lost 10, with 19 bases in between. Germline values: CDR1 SNHLY, CDR2 FYNNEI. CDR3: CASRGGWLATEQFF. The CDR3 bases are TGTGCCAGCAGAGGTGGTTGGTTGGCTACGGAGCAGTTCTTC.

The chain joins TRBV28 to TRBJ1-2; 9 nucleotides line up with TRBD1. This CDR3 is 15 amino acids long. V shed 4 bases, J shed 4 bases, and the junction held 7 bases outside the gene matches. CDR1 is MDHEN and CDR2 is SYDVKM in the germline V gene. The CDR3 region has the DNA TGTGCCAGCAGTTCCAACCGACAGGGGGGCTATGGCTACACCTTC. It translates to CASSSNRQGGYGYTF.

The chain is built from TRBV9 and TRBJ2-1; 9 bases map to TRBD2. The CDR3 length is 14 residues. The germline V gene encodes CDR1 SGDLS and CDR2 YYNGEE. Trimming took 0 bases from V and 9 from J; bases not matched to a gene: 4. The CDR3 here is CASSVGGRAVEQFF. The CDR3 bases are TGTGCCAGCAGCGTAGGCGGGAGGGCTGTTGAGCAGTTCTTC.

This clone is a singleton in its sample. The chain uses TRBV18 and TRBJ1-5, with TRBD1 as a possible D gene (5 bases). Per the germline V gene, CDR1 is KGHSH and CDR2 is LQKENI. The CDR3 loop spans 14 amino acids. The germline V and J ends were trimmed by 4 bases and 5 bases, with 12 bases remaining between them. CDR3 residues: CASSLGAGDQPQHF. The CDR3, as DNA: TGTGCCAGCTCACTAGGGGCGGGGGATCAGCCCCAGCATTTT.

This clone was found once. The chain is built from TRBV19 and TRBJ2-7; 7 positions match TRBD2. The CDR3 runs 15 residues. The germline V gene has CDR1 LNHDA and CDR2 SQIVND (reference sequence). Germline trimming cut 2 bases from V and 0 bases from J; bases unmatched to any gene: 4. The CDR3 DNA follows: TGTGCCAGTAGTATATCCGGGGGGAGCTCCTACGAGCAGTACTTC. Translating gives CASSISGGSSYEQYF.

The V call is TRBV7-2, the J call TRBJ1-2; the D gene is possibly TRBD1 (5 bases). V lost 4 bases to trimming and J lost 6 bases, with 21 bases between them. The CDR3 runs 16 residues. Germline V gene sequence: CDR1 SGHTA, CDR2 FQGNSA. This CDR3 reads CASSSDPPGPVDGYTF. CDR3 DNA: TGTGCCAGCAGCTCCGACCCCCCGGGGCCGGTGGATGGCTACACCTTC.

The chain joins TRBV28 to TRBJ2-2, with 8 bases lining up with TRBD2. Looked up from germline, CDR1 is MDHEN and CDR2 is SYDVKM. The CDR3 has 18 amino acids. V lost 2 bases, J lost 3 bases, and 11 bases stayed unmatched. The CDR3 is CASSLASGAGAYTGELFF. Here the CDR3 DNA reads TGTGCCAGCAGTTTAGCCTCGGGAGCGGGAGCTTACACCGGGGAGCTGTTTTTT.

V usage is TRBV7-2 and J usage is TRBJ1-1, with D maybe TRBD1 (6 bases). The CDR3 sequence is 16 residues long. V shed 4 bases and J shed 1 base, with 16 bases lying between them. Per the germline V gene, CDR1 is SGHTA and CDR2 is FQGNSA. The CDR3: CASSSSRPGQNTEAFF. For the CDR3, the DNA is TGTGCCAGCAGCTCAAGTCGACCGGGACAGAACACTGAAGCTTTCTTT.

This clone came up once. V and J are TRBV6-5 and TRBJ1-2; D is possibly TRBD1 (5 bases). CDR3 length: 14 amino acids. V dropped 4 bases and J dropped 4 bases, with 13 bases sitting between them. Germline CDR1 and CDR2: MNHEY and SVGAGI. The CDR3 spells CASSSQGDGYGYTF. The CDR3 DNA sequence: TGTGCCAGCAGTTCCCAGGGAGACGGCTATGGCTACACCTTC.

The J gene is TRBJ2-6, the V gene TRBV19; possible D gene TRBD1, 5 bases. Looked up from germline, CDR1 is LNHDA and CDR2 is SQIVND (reference sequence). The V and J ends lost 5 bases and 0 bases respectively, with 8 bases between them. CDR3 length: 15 amino acids. The DNA of the CDR3 is TGTGCCAGTAGTCCGGACACCTCTGGGGCCAACGTCCTGACTTTC. It encodes CASSPDTSGANVLTF.

J is TRBJ2-2 and V is TRBV5-1; TRBD2 matches 12 bases. Trimming took 0 bases from V and 6 from J; bases not matched to a gene: 3. The CDR3 is 16 residues long. Germline V gene data show CDR1 as SGHRS and CDR2 as YFSETQ. The CDR3 here is CASSLGLAGESGELFF. For the CDR3, the DNA is TGCGCCAGCAGCTTGGGACTAGCGGGAGAATCCGGGGAGCTGTTTTTT.

The chain recombines TRBV6-1 with TRBJ1-4, with 9 nucleotides matching TRBD1. This CDR3 has 15 residues. Unmatched junction bases numbered 8, after V lost 6 bases and J lost 6 bases. From germline, CDR1 is MNHNS and CDR2 SASEGT. The CDR3 is CASSLQTGGYEKLFF. The DNA for the CDR3 is TGTGCCAGCAGCCTACAGACAGGGGGTTATGAAAAACTGTTTTTT.

The chain joins TRBV6-6 to TRBJ2-5, with D uncertain. The V end was cut by 8 bases, the J end by 1 base, with 8 bases between. Germline V CDR1 and CDR2: MNHNY, SVGAGI (reference sequence). This CDR3 contains 12 residues. CDR3 nucleotides: TGTGCCAGCGGCCGTAGCCAAGAGACCCAGTACTTC. It specifies CASGRSQETQYF.

The chain links TRBV7-2 to TRBJ1-5; D remains unclear. The length of the CDR3 is 15 residues. The ends were cut back, 3 bases at V and 3 bases at J, with 12 bases in the middle. Per the germline V gene, CDR1 is SGHTA and CDR2 is FQGNSA. The DNA for the CDR3 is TGTGCCAGCAGCTTGGATGGCAGCAACAATCAGCCCCAGCATTTT. This gives the protein CASSLDGSNNQPQHF.

The V and J genes are TRBV7-2 and TRBJ1-5; TRBD1 agrees at 8 bases. After removal of 5 bases from V and 6 bases from J, the junction contained 6 bases not matched to a gene. Per the germline V gene, CDR1 is SGHTA and CDR2 is FQGNSA. The CDR3 spans 14 residues. CDR3 protein: CASSLDRARQPQHF. Here the CDR3 DNA reads TGTGCCAGCAGCCTGGACAGGGCTCGTCAGCCCCAGCATTTT.

This chain uses TRBV9 with TRBJ2-1, with D uncertain. V was shortened by 3 bases and J by 6 bases, with 16 bases between the two germline ends. The CDR3 is 15 amino acids. Germline CDR1 reads SGDLS; CDR2 reads YYNGEE. The CDR3 nucleotides read TGTGCCAGCAGCGCGAAGGATATTATAGGCAATGAGCAGTTCTTC. This translates into CASSAKDIIGNEQFF.

The chain combines TRBV4-2 with TRBJ2-5, with 7 bases matching TRBD2. CDR3 length equals 15 residues. CDR1 is LGHNA and CDR2 is YNFKEQ in the germline V gene. Germline trimming cut 0 bases from V and 4 bases from J; bases unmatched to any gene: 5. The CDR3 protein is CASSQDRGLSETQYF. DNA of the CDR3: TGTGCCAGCAGCCAAGATAGGGGACTATCAGAGACCCAGTACTTC.

The chain couples TRBV28 to TRBJ2-2; 10 nucleotides agree with TRBD2. The CDR3 runs to 14 residues. With 6 bases clipped from V and 9 bases from J, the junction kept 7 bases outside the gene matches. Per germline, CDR1 MDHEN and CDR2 SYDVKM. The CDR3 DNA reads TGTGCCAGCAGCTTTCCGGGACTAGCGAGGGAGCTGTTTTTT. Its protein is CASSFPGLARELFF. The full variable domain, rest sourced from reference TRBV28 and TRBJ2-2, is DVKVTQSSRYLVKRTGEKVFLECVQDMDHENMFWYRQDPGLGLRLIYFSYDVKMKEKGDIPEGYSVSREKKERFSLILESASTNQTSMYLCASSFPGLARELFFGEGSRLTVL.

This clone showed up just once. This rearrangement joins TRBV5-6 to TRBJ2-7; TRBD1 might be the D (7 bases). This CDR3 has 15 amino acids. CDR1 SGHDT and CDR2 YYEEEE come from the germline V gene. The V and J ends lost 4 bases and 2 bases respectively, with 16 bases between them. The CDR3 sequence: CASSGGQGGAYEQYF. The CDR3 DNA sequence: TGTGCCAGCAGCGGCGGGCAGGGGGGCGCCTACGAGCAGTACTTC.

The chain joins TRBV4-1 to TRBJ2-2; the D gene is possibly TRBD1 (5 bases). The CDR3 is 14 residues long. Germline loops: CDR1 MGHRA, CDR2 YSYEKL. Trimming shortened V by 3 bases and J by 6 bases, and 11 bases separated the two germline ends. The CDR3 spells CASSHPGHPGELFF. CDR3 DNA: TGCGCCAGCAGCCATCCCGGACATCCCGGGGAGCTGTTTTTT.

This chain connects TRBV5-4 to TRBJ2-2; tentatively, D is TRBD2 (7 bases). Germline loops: CDR1 SGHNT, CDR2 YYREEE (reference sequence). CDR3 length: 14 amino acids. The V end lost 2 bases, the J end lost 3 bases, and 8 bases lay between the germline ends. The CDR3 loop reads CASSLGGDTGELFF. CDR3 sequence (DNA): TGTGCCAGCAGCTTAGGGGGGGACACCGGGGAGCTGTTTTTT.

This sequence joins TRBV5-1 and TRBJ2-1; either TRBD1 or TRBD2 may supply D (5 bases each). CDR1 is SGHRS, CDR2 YFSETQ, per germline. The CDR3 is made up of 18 amino acids. Trimming left V 0 bases short and J 3 bases short, with 19 bases between. The CDR3 DNA is TGCGCCAGCAGCTTGGCCGGGGTAGGGACCGGTATCTACAATGAGCAGTTCTTC. Its protein product is CASSLAGVGTGIYNEQFF.

The chain recombines TRBV7-9 with TRBJ2-5; 9 nucleotides line up with TRBD2. The length of the CDR3 is 15 residues. V dropped 3 bases and J dropped 4; count of bases not matched to a gene: 6. CDR1 is SEHNR and CDR2 is FQNEAQ in the germline V gene (reference sequence). CDR3 nucleotide sequence: TGTGCCAGCAGCTTCACGGCGGGAGGGGCAGAGACCCAGTACTTC. Its translation is CASSFTAGGAETQYF.

The V call is TRBV9, the J call TRBJ2-5; maybe TRBD2 (7 bases). The CDR3 loop spans 13 amino acids. Trimming took off 0 bases at V and 9 bases at J, with 12 bases between the two ends. Germline V CDR1 and CDR2: SGDLS, YYNGEE. CDR3: CASSVDGEGAQYF. CDR3 DNA: TGTGCCAGCAGCGTAGACGGGGAGGGGGCCCAGTACTTC.

The CDR3 spells CASSGRQGPDTQYF. CDR3 DNA sequence: TGCGCCAGCAGCGGGCGACAGGGGCCAGATACGCAGTATTTT. V is TRBV5-1 and J is TRBJ2-3; 8 positions agree with TRBD1. This CDR3 region has 14 residues. V was clipped by 4 bases and J by 4 bases; unmatched bases: 5. Germline V gene lookup returns CDR1 SGHRS and CDR2 YFSETQ.

In its sample, this clone was seen a few times. This chain joins TRBV19 and TRBJ2-2, with D maybe TRBD1 (5 bases). The CDR3 sequence is 14 residues long. The germline gives CDR1 LNHDA, CDR2 SQIVND (reference sequence). Trimming left V 7 bases short and J 3 bases short, with 12 bases between. The chain's CDR3 is CASIRGAYTGELFF. In DNA, the CDR3 is TGTGCCAGTATACGTGGGGCTTACACCGGGGAGCTGTTTTTT.